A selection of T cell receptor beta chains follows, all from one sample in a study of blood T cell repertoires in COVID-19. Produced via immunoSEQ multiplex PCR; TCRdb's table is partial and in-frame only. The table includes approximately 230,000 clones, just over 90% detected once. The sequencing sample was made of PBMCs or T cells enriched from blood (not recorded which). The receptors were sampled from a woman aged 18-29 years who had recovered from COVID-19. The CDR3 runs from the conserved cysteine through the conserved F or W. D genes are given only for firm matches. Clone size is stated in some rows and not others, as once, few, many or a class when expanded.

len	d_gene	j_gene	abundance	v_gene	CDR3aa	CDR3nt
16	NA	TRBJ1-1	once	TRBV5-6	CASSLGSQGWNAEAFF	TGTGCCAGCAGCTTGGGGTCCCAGGGATGGAACGCTGAAGCTTTCTTT
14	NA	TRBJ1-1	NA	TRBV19	CASRPGLLNTEAFF	TGTGCCAGTAGGCCGGGACTCCTGAACACTGAAGCTTTCTTT
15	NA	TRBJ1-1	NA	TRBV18	CASSPTGSLNTEAFF	TGTGCCAGCTCACCTACAGGGAGCCTGAACACTGAAGCTTTCTTT
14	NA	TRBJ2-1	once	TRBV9	CASAYQGRDNEQFF	TGTGCCAGCGCGTACCAGGGGCGCGACAATGAGCAGTTCTTC
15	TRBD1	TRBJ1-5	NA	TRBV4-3	CASSVDRGGNQPQHF	TGCGCCAGCAGCGTCGACAGGGGAGGCAATCAGCCCCAGCATTTT
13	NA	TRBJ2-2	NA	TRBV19	CASSIAGPGELFF	TGTGCCAGTAGTATCGCGGGGCCCGGGGAGCTGTTTTTT
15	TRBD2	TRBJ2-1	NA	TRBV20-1	CSASRLAVGYNEQFF	TGCAGTGCTAGTAGGCTAGCGGTGGGTTACAATGAGCAGTTCTTC
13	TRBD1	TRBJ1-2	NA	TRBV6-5	CASSYGTDYGYTF	TGTGCCAGCAGTTACGGGACAGACTATGGCTACACCTTC
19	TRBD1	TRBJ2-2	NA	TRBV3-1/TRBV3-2	CASSQDLVWGQAPTGELFF	TGTGCCAGCAGCCAAGATCTGGTCTGGGGACAGGCCCCCACCGGGGAGCTGTTTTTT
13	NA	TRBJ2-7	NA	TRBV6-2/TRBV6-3	CASSYSGPYEQYF	TGTGCCAGCAGTTACAGCGGACCTTACGAGCAGTACTTC
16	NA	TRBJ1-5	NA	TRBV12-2	CASRLPVWGTQQPQHF	TGTGCAAGTCGCTTACCGGTGTGGGGGACTCAGCAGCCCCAGCATTTT
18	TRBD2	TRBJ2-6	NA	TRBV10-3	CAISEGGGRGSGANVLTF	TGTGCCATCAGTGAGGGAGGCGGGAGGGGCTCTGGGGCCAACGTCCTGACTTTC
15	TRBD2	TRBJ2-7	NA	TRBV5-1	CASSHGTSGGYEQYF	TGCGCCAGCAGCCATGGGACTAGCGGGGGTTACGAGCAGTACTTC
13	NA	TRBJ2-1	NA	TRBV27	CASSLYFYNEQFF	TGTGCCAGCAGTTTATACTTCTACAATGAGCAGTTCTTC
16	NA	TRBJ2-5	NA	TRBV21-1	CASSKALGRSKETQYF	TGTGCCAGCAGCAAAGCGCTTGGGAGGTCCAAAGAGACCCAGTACTTC
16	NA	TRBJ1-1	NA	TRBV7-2	CASSFSWALGGTEAFF	TGTGCCAGCAGCTTTTCCTGGGCCTTAGGGGGCACTGAAGCTTTCTTT
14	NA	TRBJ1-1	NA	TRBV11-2	CASSLAGPAVEAFF	TGTGCCAGCAGCTTAGCCGGTCCCGCCGTTGAAGCTTTCTTT
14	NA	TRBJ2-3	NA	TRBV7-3	CASSPGGYTDTQYF	TGTGCCAGCAGCCCAGGCGGGTACACAGATACGCAGTATTTT
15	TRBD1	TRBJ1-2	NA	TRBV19	CASSIEGRGNYGYTF	TGTGCCAGTAGTATAGAGGGCAGGGGGAACTATGGCTACACCTTC
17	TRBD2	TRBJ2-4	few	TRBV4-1	CASSQDPGGSAKNIQYF	TGCGCCAGCAGCCAAGATCCGGGGGGGAGCGCCAAAAACATTCAGTACTTC
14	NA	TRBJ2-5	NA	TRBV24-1	CATSDFSSGETQYF	TGTGCCACCAGTGATTTTTCCAGCGGAGAGACCCAGTACTTC
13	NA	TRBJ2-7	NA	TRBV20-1	CSATDSGPREQYF	TGCAGTGCTACTGACAGCGGACCACGGGAGCAGTACTTC
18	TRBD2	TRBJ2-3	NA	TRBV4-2	CASSQEGPYGGSTDTQYF	TGTGCCAGCAGCCAAGAGGGGCCGTACGGGGGGAGCACAGATACGCAGTATTTT
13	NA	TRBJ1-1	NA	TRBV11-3	CASSQDRNTEAFF	TGTGCCAGCAGCCAAGACAGGAACACTGAAGCTTTCTTT
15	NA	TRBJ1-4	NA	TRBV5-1	CASSLVGRFNEKLFF	TGCGCCAGCAGCTTGGTTGGCCGCTTTAATGAAAAACTGTTTTTT
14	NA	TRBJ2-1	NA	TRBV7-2	CASRSGFSYNEQFF	TGTGCCAGCAGAAGTGGCTTTTCCTACAATGAGCAGTTCTTC
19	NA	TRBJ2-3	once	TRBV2	CASSRTEGTVAGGTDTQYF	TGTGCCAGCAGCCGGACGGAGGGTACGGTAGCCGGGGGCACAGATACGCAGTATTTT
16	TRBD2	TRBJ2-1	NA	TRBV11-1	CASSWGLAESYNEQFF	TGTGCCAGCAGCTGGGGACTAGCGGAATCCTACAATGAGCAGTTCTTC
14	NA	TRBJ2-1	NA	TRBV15	CATSVGGAYNEQFF	TGTGCCACCAGCGTAGGAGGGGCCTACAATGAGCAGTTCTTC
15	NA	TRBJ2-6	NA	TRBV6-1	CASSEGPSGANVLTF	TGTGCCAGCAGTGAAGGGCCCTCTGGGGCCAACGTCCTGACTTTC
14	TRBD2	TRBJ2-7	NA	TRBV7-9	CASISSGASYEQYF	TGTGCCAGCATATCTAGCGGGGCCTCCTACGAGCAGTACTTC
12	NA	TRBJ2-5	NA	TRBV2	CASSEDREGPYF	TGTGCCAGCAGTGAAGATAGAGAGGGCCCGTACTTC
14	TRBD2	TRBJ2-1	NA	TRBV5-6	CASSLRTSGGAQFF	TGTGCCAGCAGCTTACGGACTAGCGGGGGGGCGCAGTTCTTC
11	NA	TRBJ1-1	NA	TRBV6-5	CASRGRGIAFF	TGTGCCAGCAGAGGACGGGGGATTGCTTTCTTT
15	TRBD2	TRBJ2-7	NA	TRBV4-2	CASSRTGTSSYEQYF	TGTGCCAGCAGCCGGACCGGGACTAGCTCCTACGAGCAGTACTTC
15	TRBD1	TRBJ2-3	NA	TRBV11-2	CASSFPGQGRDTQYF	TGTGCCAGCAGCTTCCCTGGACAGGGGAGGGATACGCAGTATTTT
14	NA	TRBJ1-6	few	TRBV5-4	CASSARVGNSPLHF	TGTGCCAGCAGCGCCAGGGTCGGAAATTCACCCCTCCACTTT
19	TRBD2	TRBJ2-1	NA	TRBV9	CASSVGASGGLGSYNEQFF	TGTGCCAGCAGCGTAGGGGCTAGCGGGGGGTTGGGCTCCTACAATGAGCAGTTCTTC
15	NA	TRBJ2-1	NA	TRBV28	CASSGIGRGNNEQFF	TGTGCCAGCAGTGGGATCGGGAGAGGAAACAATGAGCAGTTCTTC
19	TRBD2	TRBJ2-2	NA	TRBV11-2	CASSSRRKLAGDGVGELFF	TGTGCCAGCAGCTCGAGGCGAAAACTAGCGGGAGACGGTGTAGGGGAGCTGTTTTTT
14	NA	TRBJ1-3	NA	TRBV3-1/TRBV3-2	CASSQRTAGNTIYF	TGTGCCAGCAGCCAACGGACTGCTGGAAACACCATATATTTT
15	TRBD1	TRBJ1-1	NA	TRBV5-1	CASSLQGQVNTEAFF	TGCGCCAGCAGCTTACAGGGACAGGTGAACACTGAAGCTTTCTTT
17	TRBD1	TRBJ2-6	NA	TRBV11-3	CASSPPRTGSGANVLTF	TGTGCCAGCAGCCCACCCCGGACAGGGTCCGGGGCCAACGTCCTGACTTTC
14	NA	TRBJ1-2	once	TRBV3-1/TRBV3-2	CASSHRAANYGYTF	TGTGCCAGCAGCCACAGGGCAGCTAACTATGGCTACACCTTC
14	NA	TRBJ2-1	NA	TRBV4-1	CASCRDSSYNEQFF	TGCGCCAGTTGCCGGGATAGCTCCTACAATGAGCAGTTCTTC
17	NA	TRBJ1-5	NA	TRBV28	CASRTEDRSLRNQPQHF	TGTGCCAGCAGGACTGAAGACAGGAGCCTTCGCAATCAGCCCCAGCATTTT
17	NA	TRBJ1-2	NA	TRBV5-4	CASSLETGLDSNYGYTF	TGTGCCAGCAGCTTGGAAACAGGGCTTGACTCTAACTATGGCTACACCTTC
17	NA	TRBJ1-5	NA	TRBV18	CASSPGGGSVPNQPQHF	TGTGCCAGCTCACCCGGGGGGGGCTCTGTCCCCAATCAGCCCCAGCATTTT
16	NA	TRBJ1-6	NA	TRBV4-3	CASSQSAAGGYSPLHF	TGCGCCAGCAGCCAATCAGCCGCCGGCGGATACTCACCCCTCCACTTT
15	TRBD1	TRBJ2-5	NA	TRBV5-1	CASSLGTGYSETQYF	TGCGCCAGCAGCTTGGGGACAGGGTATTCAGAGACCCAGTACTTC
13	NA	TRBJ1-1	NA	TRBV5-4	CASSRTQNTEAFF	TGTGCCAGCAGCCGTACACAGAACACTGAAGCTTTCTTT
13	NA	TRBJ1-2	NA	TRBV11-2	CASSSLVSYGYTF	TGTGCCAGCAGCTCCCTCGTCAGCTATGGCTACACCTTC
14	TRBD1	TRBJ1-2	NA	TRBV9	CASSVRTGGGGYTF	TGTGCCAGCAGCGTTCGGACAGGGGGCGGTGGCTACACCTTC
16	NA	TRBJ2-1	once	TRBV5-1	CASSTFGPGSANEQFF	TGCGCCAGCAGCACGTTTGGCCCCGGGAGTGCAAATGAGCAGTTCTTC